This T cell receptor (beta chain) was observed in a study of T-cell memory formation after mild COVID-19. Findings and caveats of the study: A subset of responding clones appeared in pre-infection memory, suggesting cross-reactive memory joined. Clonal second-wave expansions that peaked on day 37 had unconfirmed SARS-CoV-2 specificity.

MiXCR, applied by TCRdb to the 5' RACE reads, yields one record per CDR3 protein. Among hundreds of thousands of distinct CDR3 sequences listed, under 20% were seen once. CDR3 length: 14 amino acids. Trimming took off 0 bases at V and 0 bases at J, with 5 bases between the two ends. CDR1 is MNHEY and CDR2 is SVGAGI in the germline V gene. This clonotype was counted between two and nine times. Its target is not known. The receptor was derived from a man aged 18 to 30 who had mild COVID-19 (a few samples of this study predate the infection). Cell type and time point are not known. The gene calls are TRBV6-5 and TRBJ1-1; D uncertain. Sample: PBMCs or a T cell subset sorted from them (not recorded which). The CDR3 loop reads CASSYSKLNTEAFF. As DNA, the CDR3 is TGTGCCAGCAGTTACTCGAAATTGAACACTGAAGCTTTCTTT.